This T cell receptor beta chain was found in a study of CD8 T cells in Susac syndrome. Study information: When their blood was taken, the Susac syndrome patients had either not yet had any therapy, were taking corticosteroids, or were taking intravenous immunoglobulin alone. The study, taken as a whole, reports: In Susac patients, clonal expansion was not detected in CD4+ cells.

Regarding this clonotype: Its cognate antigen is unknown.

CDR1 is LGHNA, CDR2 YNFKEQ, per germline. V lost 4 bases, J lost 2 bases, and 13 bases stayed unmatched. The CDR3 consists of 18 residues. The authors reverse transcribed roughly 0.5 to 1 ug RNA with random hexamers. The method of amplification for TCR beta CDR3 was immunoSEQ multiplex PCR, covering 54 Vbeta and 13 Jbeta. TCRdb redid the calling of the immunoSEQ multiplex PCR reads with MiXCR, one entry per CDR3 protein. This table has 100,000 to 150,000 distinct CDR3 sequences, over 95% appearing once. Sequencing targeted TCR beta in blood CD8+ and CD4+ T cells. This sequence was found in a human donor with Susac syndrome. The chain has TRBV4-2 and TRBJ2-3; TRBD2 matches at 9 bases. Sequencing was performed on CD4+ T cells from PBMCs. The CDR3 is CASSPSSPLAGDTDTQYF. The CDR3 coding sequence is TGTGCCAGCAGCCCCTCATCCCCGTTAGCGGGAGACACAGATACGCAGTATTTT.